The 5 T cell receptor beta chains given below trace back to one sample, sequenced in a study of blood T cell repertoires in COVID-19. Assay: immunoSEQ multiplex PCR; the TCRdb copy retains only in-frame clones and omits some. This sample has 55,000 to 75,000 clones, with approximately 82% found just once. The specimen was peripheral blood. Every receptor here comes from a man older than 75 with active COVID-19.

The rearrangement uses TRBV5-1 and TRBJ1-4; D is perhaps TRBD1 (5 bases). The CDR3 contains 16 residues. Germline V gene data show CDR1 as SGHRS and CDR2 as YFSETQ. V lost 4 bases to trimming and J lost 3 bases, with 16 bases between them. The CDR3 DNA reads as TGCGCCAGCAGCGAAGGGGTTAGGGAAGCTAATGAAAAACTGTTTTTT. Translating gives CASSEGVREANEKLFF.

The rearrangement uses TRBV6-1 and TRBJ1-3, with unresolved D. Trimming pared 2 bases from V and 4 bases from J, leaving 12 bases between. The CDR3 consists of 15 residues. CDR1 and CDR2 from the germline V gene are MNHNS and SASEGT. In nucleotides, the CDR3 is TGTGCCAGCAGTGAAAGAGGGTCTTCAGGAAACACCATATATTTT. Translated, it gives CASSERGSSGNTIYF.

This sequence joins TRBV7-8 and TRBJ1-3; unclear D gene. V lost 5 bases and J 2 bases, leaving 19 bases between the germline ends. CDR3 length: 17 amino acids. Germline V gene sequence: CDR1 SGHVS, CDR2 FQNEAQ. The CDR3 sequence is CASSPTPRRITGNTIYF. The CDR3 DNA is TGTGCCAGCAGCCCCACTCCTAGACGGATCACTGGAAACACCATATATTTT.

V usage is TRBV7-3 and J usage is TRBJ2-3; 7 bases are a match to TRBD2. CDR3 size: 16 residues. Germline values: CDR1 SGHTA, CDR2 FQGTGA. V lost 5 bases and J lost 2; bases outside the gene matches: 10. The CDR3 nucleotides are TGTGCCAGCAGCCTCACTAGCGATCCAACCACAGATACGCAGTATTTT. Translated, it gives CASSLTSDPTTDTQYF.

The rearrangement uses TRBV19 and TRBJ2-5; 9 nucleotides align to TRBD2. CDR3 length: 17 amino acids. The J segment lost 4 bases and the V segment lost 5 bases, leaving 14 bases of the junction unmatched. Germline values: CDR1 LNHDA, CDR2 SQIVND (reference sequence). This CDR3 is CASSSKRGAVDPETQYF. CDR3 coding DNA: TGTGCCAGTAGTTCGAAGCGGGGGGCGGTCGATCCAGAGACCCAGTACTTC.